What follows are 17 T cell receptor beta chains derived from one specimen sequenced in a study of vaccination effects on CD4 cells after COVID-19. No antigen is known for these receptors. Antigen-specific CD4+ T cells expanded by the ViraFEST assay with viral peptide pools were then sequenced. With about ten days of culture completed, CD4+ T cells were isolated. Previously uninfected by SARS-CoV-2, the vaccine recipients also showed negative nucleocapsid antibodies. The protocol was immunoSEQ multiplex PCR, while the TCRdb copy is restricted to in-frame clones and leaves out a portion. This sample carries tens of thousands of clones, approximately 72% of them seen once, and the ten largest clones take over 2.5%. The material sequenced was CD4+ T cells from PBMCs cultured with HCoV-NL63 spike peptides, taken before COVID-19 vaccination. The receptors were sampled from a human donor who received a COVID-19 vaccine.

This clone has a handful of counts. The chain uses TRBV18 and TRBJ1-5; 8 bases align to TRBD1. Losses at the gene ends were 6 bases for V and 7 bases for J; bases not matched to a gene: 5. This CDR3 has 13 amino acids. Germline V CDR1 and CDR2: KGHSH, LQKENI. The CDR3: CASSFTGGQPQHF. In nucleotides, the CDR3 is TGTGCCAGCTCCTTCACAGGGGGACAGCCCCAGCATTTT.

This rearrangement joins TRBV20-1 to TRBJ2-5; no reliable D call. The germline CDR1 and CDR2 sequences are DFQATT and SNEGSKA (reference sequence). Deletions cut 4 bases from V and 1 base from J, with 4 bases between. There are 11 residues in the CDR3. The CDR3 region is CSATPQETQYF. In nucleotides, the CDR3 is TGCAGTGCTACACCCCAAGAGACCCAGTACTTC.

The CDR3 region is CASSYSDSSYNEQFF. The CDR3 nucleotides are TGTGCCAGCAGTTACTCGGACAGTTCCTACAATGAGCAGTTCTTC. The chain links TRBV6-2 or TRBV6-3 to TRBJ2-1, with D perhaps matching TRBD1 (6 bases). CDR1 and CDR2 from the germline V gene are MNHEY and SVGEGT. Trimming left V 0 bases short and J 1 base short, with 7 bases between. The CDR3 spans 15 residues.

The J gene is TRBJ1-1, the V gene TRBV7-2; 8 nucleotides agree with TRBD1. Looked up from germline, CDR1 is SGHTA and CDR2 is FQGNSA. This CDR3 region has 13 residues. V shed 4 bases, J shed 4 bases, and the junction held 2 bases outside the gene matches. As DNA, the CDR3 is TGTGCCAGCAGCTCACAGGGGGGCACTGAAGCTTTCTTT. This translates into CASSSQGGTEAFF.

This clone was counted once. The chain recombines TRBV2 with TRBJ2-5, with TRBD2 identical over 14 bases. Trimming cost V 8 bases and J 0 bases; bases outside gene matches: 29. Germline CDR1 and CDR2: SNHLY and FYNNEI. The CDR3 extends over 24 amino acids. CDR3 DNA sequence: TGTGCCAGCCGAAAACCGGGACAGGGGAAAGGACTAGCGGGGGGCGTCACGTACCAAGAGACCCAGTACTTC. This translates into CASRKPGQGKGLAGGVTYQETQYF.

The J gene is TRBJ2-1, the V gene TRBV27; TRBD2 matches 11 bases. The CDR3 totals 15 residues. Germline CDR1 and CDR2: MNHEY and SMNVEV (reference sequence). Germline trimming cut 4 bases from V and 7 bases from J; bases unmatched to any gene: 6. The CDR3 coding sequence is TGTGCCAGCAGTTCCCCGGGACTAGCGGCTAATGAGCAGTTCTTC. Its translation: CASSSPGLAANEQFF.

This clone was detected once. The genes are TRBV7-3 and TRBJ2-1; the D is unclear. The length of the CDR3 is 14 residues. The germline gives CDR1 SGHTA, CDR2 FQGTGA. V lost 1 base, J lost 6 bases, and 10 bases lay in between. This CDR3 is CASSLNSLSNEQFF. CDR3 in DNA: TGTGCCAGCAGCTTAAATTCCCTTAGCAATGAGCAGTTCTTC.

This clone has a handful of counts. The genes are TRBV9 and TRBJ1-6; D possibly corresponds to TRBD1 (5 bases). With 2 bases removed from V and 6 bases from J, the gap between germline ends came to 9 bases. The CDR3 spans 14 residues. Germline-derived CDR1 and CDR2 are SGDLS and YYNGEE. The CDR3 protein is CASSVGGRNSPLHF. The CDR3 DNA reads TGTGCCAGCAGCGTGGGGGGTCGTAATTCACCCCTCCACTTT.

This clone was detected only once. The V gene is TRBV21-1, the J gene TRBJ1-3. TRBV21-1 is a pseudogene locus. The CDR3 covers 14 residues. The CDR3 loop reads CASSKVRGRNTIYF. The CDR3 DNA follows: TGTGCCAGCAGCAAAGTCCGAGGCCGAAACACCATATATTTT.

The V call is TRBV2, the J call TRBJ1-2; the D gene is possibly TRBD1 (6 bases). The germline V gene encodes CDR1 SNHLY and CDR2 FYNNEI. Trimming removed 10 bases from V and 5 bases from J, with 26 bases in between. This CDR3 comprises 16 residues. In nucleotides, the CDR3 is TGTGCCACTCAAAGGGGAACAGGGCCGGGACGTTATGGCTACACCTTC. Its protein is CATQRGTGPGRYGYTF.

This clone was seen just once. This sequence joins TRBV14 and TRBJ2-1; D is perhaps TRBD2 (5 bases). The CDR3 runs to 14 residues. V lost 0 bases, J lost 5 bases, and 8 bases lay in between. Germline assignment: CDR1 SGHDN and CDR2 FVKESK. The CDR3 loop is CASSQEASNNEQFF. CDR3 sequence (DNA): TGTGCCAGCAGCCAAGAAGCTAGCAACAATGAGCAGTTCTTC.

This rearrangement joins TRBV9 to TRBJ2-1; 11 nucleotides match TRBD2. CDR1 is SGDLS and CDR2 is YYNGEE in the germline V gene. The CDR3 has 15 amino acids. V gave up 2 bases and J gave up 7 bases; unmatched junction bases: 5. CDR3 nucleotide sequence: TGTGCCAGCAGCGTCCGACTAGCGGGGAGGAATGAGCAGTTCTTC. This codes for CASSVRLAGRNEQFF.

In DNA, the CDR3 is TGCGCCAGCAGCTCGCTAGGGACAGATACGCAGTATTTT. It encodes CASSSLGTDTQYF. The chain combines TRBV5-1 with TRBJ2-3; unclear D gene. The CDR3 is 13 residues long. Germline values: CDR1 SGHRS, CDR2 YFSETQ. The ends were cut back, 3 bases at V and 3 bases at J, with 8 bases in the middle. The variable domain in full, completed from reference TRBV5-1 and TRBJ2-3, reads KAGVTQTPRYLIKTRGQQVTLSCSPISGHRSVSWYQQTPGQGLQFLFEYFSETQRNKGNFPGRFSGRQFSNSRSEMNVSTLELGDSALYLCASSSLGTDTQYFGPGTRLTVL.

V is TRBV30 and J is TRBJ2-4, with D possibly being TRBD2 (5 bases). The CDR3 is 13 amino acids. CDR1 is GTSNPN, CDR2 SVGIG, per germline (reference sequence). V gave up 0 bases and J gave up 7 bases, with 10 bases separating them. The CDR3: CAWSVPGFNIQYF. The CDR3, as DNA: TGTGCCTGGAGTGTACCGGGGTTCAACATTCAGTACTTC.

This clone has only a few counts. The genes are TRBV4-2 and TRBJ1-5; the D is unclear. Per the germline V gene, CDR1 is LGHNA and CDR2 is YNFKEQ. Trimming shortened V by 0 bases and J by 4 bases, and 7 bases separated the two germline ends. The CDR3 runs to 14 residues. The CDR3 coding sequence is TGTGCCAGCAGCCAAGACGGGATAAATCAGCCCCAGCATTTT. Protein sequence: CASSQDGINQPQHF.

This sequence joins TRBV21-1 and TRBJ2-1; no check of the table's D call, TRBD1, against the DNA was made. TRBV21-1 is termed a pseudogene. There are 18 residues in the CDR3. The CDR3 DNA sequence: TGTGCCAGCAGCCCCGAAACAGGACGCCTCCTCCCCTACAATGAGCAGTTCTTC. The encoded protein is CASSPETGRLLPYNEQFF.

The CDR3 is CASSVPGREKLFF. Here the CDR3 DNA reads TGTGCCAGCAGCGTCCCGGGACGTGAAAAACTGTTTTTT. The gene calls are TRBV6-5 and TRBJ1-4; possible D gene TRBD1, 5 bases. This CDR3 spans 13 amino acids. The V gene's germline CDR1 is MNHEY and CDR2 SVGAGI. Trimming stripped 6 bases from V and 7 bases from J, with 12 bases between.